This record looks at one T cell receptor (beta chain) sequence and its context. This clonotype was counted ten times or more. Its cognate antigen has yet to be identified. Per-base qualities were not stored, and no clone one base away is much larger. CDR1 is given as SGHTA and CDR2 as FQGTGA, both from the germline V gene. Deletion took 1 base off V and 3 bases off J, with a span of 8 bases between the germline ends. Spanning cysteine to phenylalanine, the CDR3 consists of 14 amino acids. The CDR3 DNA has 42 bases and is translated from base 1. The sample's treatment or condition label is to be understood as: live attenuated yellow fever vaccine strain. At each blood-draw timepoint, two biological replicates of bulk PBMCs were obtained. PBMCs were isolated from peripheral blood using a standard Ficoll-Paque protocol. RNA was extracted with TriZol from bulk PBMCs, CD4 and CD8 fractions, and dextramer-positive and dextramer-negative fractions.

This entry comes from a study of T cells after yellow fever vaccination (dated by TCRdb to about 2019). For context, the study as a whole: The SMART-Seq v4 Ultra Low Input RNA kit was used to prepare libraries from fractions with low cell numbers. Bulk PBMC replicates and cell subsets were isolated from blood drawn at multiple timepoints before and after both primary and secondary immunization. Two healthy male donors, one aged 18 to 30 and one aged 30 to 39 years, were included in the cohort. Bulk TCR alpha and beta repertoires were sequenced longitudinally to track T-cell clones before and after primary and booster YFV17D yellow fever vaccination. The study at large found these results: Compared with the primary T-cell response, the secondary T-cell response was faster but weaker, reaching its peak on day 5 rather than on day 15. A small fraction of clonotypes showed up in both the CD4 and CD8 compartments, probably as a result of convergent recombination. Only a couple of donors were included in the study, so the extent to which the findings can be generalized is limited. Computational filtering was needed because FACS-sorted repertoires could contain abundant contaminating clonotypes from the bulk population. Most clones expanded after primary vaccination (96% of CD4 and roughly 90% of CD8) were re-detected after the booster, suggesting that broad memory maintenance occurred.

Sequencing instrument: Illumina NovaSeq 6000. TCR cDNA was synthesized by 5'RACE template switching, which introduced a universal primer site and unique molecular identifiers. Priming for cDNA synthesis came from both the TCR alpha and TCR beta constant segments. Library amplification involved two PCR steps, and the second step added sample barcodes and sequencing adapters. Sequencing of the libraries was done on either Illumina HiSeq 2500 (2x100 bp) or NovaSeq (2x150 bp). Regarding the original processing steps: MIGEC was used to demultiplex reads and collapse the reads into UMI consensus sequences, and MiXCR was used for V(D)J alignment. Vaccine-responding clonotypes were identified with edgeR using replicate PBMC samples, with FDR below 0.01 and a log2 fold change above 5 up to day 15 being required. Bulk clonotypes were assigned CD4 or CD8 identity according to which sequenced CD4 or CD8 repertoire held them at higher abundance. TCRdb reanalyzed the raw reads on its own, using fastp at Q25 for trimming and MiXCR for clone calling, and kept in-frame beta chains. For every CDR3 protein sequence, its rows merge into one entry that carries the most common genes and DNA. Here the V and J calls rest on TCRdb's processing, not on the authors' analysis. The sample table holds a few hundred thousand distinct CDR3 sequences, of which 3.6% were seen once. Of the sample, around a fifth is held by the ten largest clones.

The sample here was PBMCs, taken 15 days after the yellow fever booster vaccination. The sequence links TRBV7-3 to TRBJ2-3; the D gene identity is not certain. The sequence was obtained from a man aged 18 to 29 who received the YFV17D yellow fever vaccine. DNA sequence: TGTGCCAGCAGCTTAATGGCTACTACAGATACGCAGTATTTT. It encodes CASSLMATTDTQYF.